This T cell receptor beta chain was found in a study of T-cell reconstitution after alpha-beta-depleted transplantation in children. The study, taken as a whole, reports: By about two months after transplant, alpha-beta T cells reportedly arose from several hundred graft clones that had expanded. Counts and diversity of T cells one year after transplant came mostly from newly produced T cells. There were some patients whose high TCRbeta diversity at day 60 came from surviving recipient T cells and thymic progenitors.

Unique molecular identifiers were incorporated when the TCRbeta library was constructed. TCRdb analysed the PCR reads with MiXCR anew, one entry per CDR3 protein. The sample holds some 290,000 distinct CDR3 sequences, approximately 23% seen once. This CDR3 has 13 amino acids. Germline-derived CDR1 and CDR2 are LNHNV and YYDKDF (reference sequence). Trimming shortened V by 4 bases and J by 4 bases, and 8 bases separated the two germline ends. As regards this clonotype: Its antigen is undetermined.

The V and J genes are TRBV15 and TRBJ1-5; D call uncertain. The sequence derives from a male patient younger than 18 who had a stem cell transplant for acute lymphoblastic leukemia, so the T cells may come from the graft donor. Material: PBMCs, mostly from graft donor cells, obtained 180 days after TCRalphabeta/CD19-depleted stem cell transplant. CDR3 nucleotides: TGTGCCACCAGCATAACAGCTAATCAGCCCCAGCATTTT. Its translation is CATSITANQPQHF.